A selection of T cell receptor beta chains follows, all from one sample in a study of blood T cell repertoires in COVID-19. The repertoire was sequenced with immunoSEQ multiplex PCR; TCRdb's copy has only in-frame clones and lacks some. Of roughly 230,000 clones in the sample, roughly 81% were seen once. Sequencing was carried out using peripheral blood. These receptors originate from a man in his forties or fifties with acute or convalescent COVID-19. Each CDR3 is given with its conserved first and last residue. Each record gives: clone size, V gene, D gene, J gene, CDR3 protein, CDR3 DNA. D genes are given only for firm matches. Some rows have no size entry. The others give once, few or many, or a class for an expanded clone.

>-|TRBV11-1|-|TRBJ2-7
CASSVGQVVHEQYF
TGTGCCAGCAGCGTCGGACAAGTAGTCCACGAGCAGTACTTC
>-|TRBV18|-|TRBJ2-7
CASSPGSSSYEQYF
TGTGCCAGCTCACCCGGTAGCAGCTCCTACGAGCAGTACTTC
>-|TRBV6-5|TRBD1|TRBJ2-7
CASSPIGQAYEQYF
TGTGCCAGCAGTCCCATAGGACAGGCCTACGAGCAGTACTTC
>few|TRBV4-1|-|TRBJ2-4
CASSQEQRSIHIQYF
TGCGCCAGCAGCCAAGAGCAGCGGTCTATACACATTCAGTACTTC
>-|TRBV19|TRBD1|TRBJ1-2
CASSIDLWSGQAYGYTF
TGTGCCAGTAGTATAGATTTGTGGTCGGGACAGGCCTATGGCTACACCTTC
>many|TRBV5-6|-|TRBJ2-6
CASSFVGSSGANVLTF
TGTGCCAGCAGCTTTGTTGGGAGCTCTGGGGCCAACGTCCTGACTTTC
>-|TRBV25-1|-|TRBJ1-1
CASSEGPKAFF
TGTGCCAGCAGTGAAGGGCCCAAAGCTTTCTTT
>-|TRBV6-5|-|TRBJ1-5
CASSYRGGPNQPQHF
TGTGCCAGCAGTTACCGTGGCGGCCCCAATCAGCCCCAGCATTTT
>-|TRBV5-6|-|TRBJ2-1
CASSSFSGGSYNEQFF
TGTGCCAGCAGCTCATTTAGCGGTGGCTCCTACAATGAGCAGTTCTTC
>-|TRBV3-1/TRBV3-2|TRBD2|TRBJ2-7
CASSQLAGGSYEQYF
TGTGCCAGCAGCCAATTAGCGGGAGGCTCCTACGAGCAGTACTTC
>-|TRBV27|TRBD1|TRBJ2-2
CASSLWTGGLAGELFF
TGTGCCAGCAGTTTGTGGACAGGGGGCCTGGCCGGGGAGCTGTTTTTT
>-|TRBV9|TRBD1|TRBJ1-2
CASSVVSTGGYGYTF
TGTGCCAGCAGCGTAGTCTCGACAGGGGGCTATGGCTACACCTTC
>-|TRBV28|TRBD1|TRBJ1-2
CATSGTGEEGYTF
TGTGCCACCTCTGGGACAGGGGAGGAAGGCTACACCTTC
>-|TRBV6-5|TRBD1|TRBJ1-2
CASSNSGTGNAGYTF
TGTGCCAGCAGTAACTCCGGGACAGGGAATGCTGGCTACACCTTC
>few|TRBV14|TRBD1|TRBJ2-1
CASSHKLGTVSTYNEQFF
TGTGCCAGCAGCCATAAGCTCGGGACAGTCTCAACCTACAATGAGCAGTTCTTC
>few|TRBV6-4|-|TRBJ1-1
CASSEGTGRHTEAFF
TGTGCCAGCAGTGAGGGCACGGGAAGGCACACTGAAGCTTTCTTT
>-|TRBV30|-|TRBJ1-5
CAWSVGVRQPQHF
TGTGCCTGGAGTGTAGGGGTGAGGCAGCCCCAGCATTTT
>-|TRBV16|TRBD2|TRBJ2-1
CASSQYLAGLEQFF
TGTGCCAGCAGCCAATATCTAGCGGGGCTTGAGCAGTTCTTC
>-|TRBV6-5|-|TRBJ2-7
CASSYSGTKNYEQYF
TGTGCCAGCAGTTACTCTGGGACAAAAAACTACGAGCAGTACTTC
>-|TRBV5-5|-|TRBJ1-6
CASSSQYTGRNSPLHF
TGTGCCAGCAGCAGTCAGTATACAGGGCGCAATTCACCCCTCCACTTT
>-|TRBV9|-|TRBJ1-1
CASSEAVGDTEAFF
TGTGCCAGCAGCGAGGCCGTGGGAGACACTGAAGCTTTCTTT
>-|TRBV29-1|TRBD2|TRBJ2-1
CSAGTSGGDEQFF
TGCAGCGCTGGGACTAGCGGGGGGGATGAGCAGTTCTTC
>-|TRBV5-1|-|TRBJ2-7
CASRPGIYSYEQYF
TGCGCCAGCAGACCCGGGATTTACTCCTACGAGCAGTACTTC
>-|TRBV4-2|-|TRBJ1-1
CASSQVTLSEAFF
TGTGCCAGCAGCCAAGTTACTCTATCCGAAGCTTTCTTT
>many|TRBV10-3|-|TRBJ1-1
CAISQGPGTEAFF
TGTGCCATCAGCCAGGGGCCAGGCACTGAAGCTTTCTTT
>few|TRBV5-1|TRBD1|TRBJ2-5
CASSLGVAGGLETQYF
TGCGCCAGCAGCTTGGGTGTGGCAGGGGGCCTGGAGACCCAGTACTTC
>-|TRBV18|TRBD2|TRBJ2-1
CASSSNLAGVRYNEQFF
TGTGCCAGCTCATCGAATTTAGCGGGAGTAAGGTACAATGAGCAGTTCTTC
>-|TRBV5-4|TRBD2|TRBJ2-5
CASRASGGKTQYF
TGTGCCAGCAGGGCGAGCGGGGGAAAGACCCAGTACTTC
>-|TRBV13|-|TRBJ2-7
CASSSNYEQYF
TGTGCCAGCAGCTCCAACTACGAGCAGTACTTC
>-|TRBV4-1|TRBD1|TRBJ2-3
CASSHHGTGGTDTQYF
TGCGCCAGCAGCCACCACGGGACAGGGGGCACAGATACGCAGTATTTT
>-|TRBV30|-|TRBJ1-4
CAWSGGQANEKLFF
TGTGCCTGGAGTGGAGGGCAGGCCAATGAAAAACTGTTTTTT
>-|TRBV7-9|TRBD1|TRBJ1-6
CASSLGQGGSPLHF
TGTGCCAGCAGCCTTGGACAGGGCGGTTCACCCCTCCACTTT
>few|TRBV6-5|TRBD1|TRBJ1-2
CASSSVRQGPNYGYTF
TGTGCCAGCAGTTCAGTTCGACAGGGACCTAACTATGGCTACACCTTC
>-|TRBV24-1|TRBD1|TRBJ1-2
CATSDTTKDRGNTF
TGTGCCACCAGTGATACCACTAAGGACAGGGGAAACACCTTC
>-|TRBV14|TRBD2|TRBJ2-1
CASSRSSGRDEQFF
TGTGCCAGCAGCCGGAGTAGCGGGAGGGATGAGCAGTTCTTC
>-|TRBV6-2/TRBV6-3|TRBD2|TRBJ2-5
CASSRRTSPLTTETQYF
TGTGCCAGCAGTAGAAGGACTAGCCCCCTCACAACAGAGACCCAGTACTTC
>-|TRBV5-1|TRBD1|TRBJ1-2
CASSLGDRGYGYTF
TGCGCCAGCAGCTTGGGCGACAGGGGTTATGGCTACACCTTC
>-|TRBV3-1/TRBV3-2|TRBD1|TRBJ1-1
CASSVGDRDTEAFF
TGTGCCAGCAGCGTAGGGGACAGGGACACTGAAGCTTTCTTT
>-|TRBV29-1|TRBD1|TRBJ1-1
CSVRQGLNTEAFF
TGCAGCGTTCGACAGGGATTGAACACTGAAGCTTTCTTT
>once|TRBV27|-|TRBJ2-2
CASSLWYTNTGELFF
TGTGCCAGCAGTTTATGGTACACGAACACCGGGGAGCTGTTTTTT
>-|TRBV6-4|TRBD2|TRBJ2-7
CASSDSPSGEPYEQYF
TGTGCCAGCAGTGACTCCCCTAGCGGGGAGCCCTACGAGCAGTACTTC
>-|TRBV11-3|-|TRBJ1-2
CAIAQDYGYTF
TGTGCCATCGCTCAGGACTATGGCTACACCTTC
>-|TRBV2|-|TRBJ1-6
CASKDRQEYSPLHF
TGTGCCAGCAAAGATCGACAAGAGTACTCACCCCTCCACTTT
>-|TRBV30|TRBD2|TRBJ2-7
CAWSVKRLAGEGYNEQYF
TGTGCCTGGAGTGTAAAGCGACTAGCGGGAGAAGGGTATAACGAGCAGTACTTC
>-|TRBV7-2|-|TRBJ2-6
CASSLPSIQIPGANVLTF
TGTGCCAGCAGCTTACCCTCAATACAGATTCCTGGGGCCAACGTCCTGACTTTC
>-|TRBV5-4|-|TRBJ1-3
CASSSDWFSGNTIYF
TGTGCCAGCAGCTCCGACTGGTTCTCTGGAAACACCATATATTTT
>-|TRBV7-9|-|TRBJ2-5
CASSLIGRREETQYF
TGTGCCAGCAGCTTAATAGGCAGGAGGGAAGAGACCCAGTACTTC
>once|TRBV11-2|-|TRBJ1-3
CASSLDFFSGNTIYF
TGTGCCAGCAGCCTGGACTTTTTCTCTGGAAACACCATATATTTT
>few|TRBV14|TRBD1|TRBJ2-7
CASSPLTGGTYEQYF
TGTGCCAGCAGCCCGTTGACAGGGGGTACCTACGAGCAGTACTTC
>-|TRBV29-1|-|TRBJ2-3
CSVEPLSTDTQYF
TGCAGCGTTGAACCCCTGAGCACAGATACGCAGTATTTT